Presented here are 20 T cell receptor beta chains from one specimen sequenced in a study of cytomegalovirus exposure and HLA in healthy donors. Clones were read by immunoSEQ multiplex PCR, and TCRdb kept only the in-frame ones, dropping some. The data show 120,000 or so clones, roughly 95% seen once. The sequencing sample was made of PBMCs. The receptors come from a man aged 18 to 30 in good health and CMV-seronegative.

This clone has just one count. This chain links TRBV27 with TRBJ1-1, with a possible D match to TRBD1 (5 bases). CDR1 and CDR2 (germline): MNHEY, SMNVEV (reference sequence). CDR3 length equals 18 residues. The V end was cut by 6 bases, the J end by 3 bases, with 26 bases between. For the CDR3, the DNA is TGTGCCAGCAGGAGACAGTTCTCCGACCGGCATGGGTACACTGAAGCTTTCTTT. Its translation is CASRRQFSDRHGYTEAFF.

The CDR3 spells CASSPLEGGSNEKLFF. CDR3 DNA sequence: TGTGCCAGCAGCCCCCTGGAGGGAGGATCTAATGAAAAACTGTTTTTT. The rearrangement links TRBV28 to TRBJ1-4; D is ambiguous. Germline V gene lookup returns CDR1 MDHEN and CDR2 SYDVKM. There are 16 residues in the CDR3. Trimming shortened V by 6 bases and J by 3 bases, and 17 bases separated the two germline ends.

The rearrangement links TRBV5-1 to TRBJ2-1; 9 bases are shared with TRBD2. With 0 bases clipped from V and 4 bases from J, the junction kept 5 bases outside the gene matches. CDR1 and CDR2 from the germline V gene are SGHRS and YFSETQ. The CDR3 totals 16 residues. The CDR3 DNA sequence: TGCGCCAGCAGCTTGGGGCGGGAGGGCCTTTACAATGAGCAGTTCTTC. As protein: CASSLGREGLYNEQFF.

CDR3 sequence reads: CASSWIAGQNTGELFF. CDR3 in DNA: TGTGCCAGCAGCTGGATAGCGGGACAAAACACCGGGGAGCTGTTTTTT. The J gene is TRBJ2-2, the V gene TRBV7-9, with 8 bases matching TRBD2. Germline lookup yields CDR1 SEHNR and CDR2 FQNEAQ (reference sequence). With V trimmed by 4 bases and J by 2 bases, 6 bases remained unmatched. CDR3 length: 16 amino acids.

This CDR3 is CATRMSGSLYNEQFF. CDR3 bases: TGTGCCACAAGAATGAGCGGGAGTTTGTACAATGAGCAGTTCTTC. The chain carries TRBV27 and TRBJ2-1; TRBD2 aligns across 8 bases. J gave up 4 bases and V 10 bases, and 12 bases lay outside the gene matches. This CDR3 contains 15 residues. Per the germline V gene, CDR1 is MNHEY and CDR2 is SMNVEV (reference sequence).

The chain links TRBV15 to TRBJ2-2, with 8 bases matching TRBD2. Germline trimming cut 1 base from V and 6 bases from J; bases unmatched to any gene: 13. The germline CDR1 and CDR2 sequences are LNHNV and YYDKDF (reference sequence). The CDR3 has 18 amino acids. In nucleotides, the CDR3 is TGTGCCACCAGCAGAGCTGACGGGACTAGTTGGTACGCCGGGGAGCTGTTTTTT. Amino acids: CATSRADGTSWYAGELFF.

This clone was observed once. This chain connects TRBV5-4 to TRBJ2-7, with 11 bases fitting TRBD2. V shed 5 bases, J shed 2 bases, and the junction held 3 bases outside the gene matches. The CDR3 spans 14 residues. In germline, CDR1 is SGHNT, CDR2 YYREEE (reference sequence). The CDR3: CASSAGLAAYEQYF. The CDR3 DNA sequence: TGTGCCAGCAGTGCGGGACTAGCGGCCTACGAGCAGTACTTC.

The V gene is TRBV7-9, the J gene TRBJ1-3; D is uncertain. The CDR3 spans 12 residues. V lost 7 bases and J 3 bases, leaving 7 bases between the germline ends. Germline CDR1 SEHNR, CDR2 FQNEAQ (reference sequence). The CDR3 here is CASTGFGNTIYF. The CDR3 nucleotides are TGTGCCAGCACGGGATTTGGAAACACCATATATTTT.

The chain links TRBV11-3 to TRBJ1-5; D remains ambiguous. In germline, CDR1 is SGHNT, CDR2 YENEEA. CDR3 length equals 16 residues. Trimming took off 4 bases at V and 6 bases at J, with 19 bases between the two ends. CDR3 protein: CASSSPVRATSQPQHF. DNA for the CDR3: TGTGCCAGCAGCTCCCCGGTGAGGGCGACGAGTCAGCCCCAGCATTTT.

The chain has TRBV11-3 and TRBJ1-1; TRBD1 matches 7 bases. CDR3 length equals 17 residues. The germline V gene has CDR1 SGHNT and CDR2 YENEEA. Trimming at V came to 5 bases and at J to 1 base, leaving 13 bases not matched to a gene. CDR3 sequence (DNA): TGTGCCAGCAGCCCCTCGCAATTACAGGGGCCGAACACTGAAGCTTTCTTT. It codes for CASSPSQLQGPNTEAFF.

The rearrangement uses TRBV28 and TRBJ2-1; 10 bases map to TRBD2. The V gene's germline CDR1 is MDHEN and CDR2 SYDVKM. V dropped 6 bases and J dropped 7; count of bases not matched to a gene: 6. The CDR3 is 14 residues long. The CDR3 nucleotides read TGTGCCAGCAGAGTCCTAGCGGGAGAGAATGAGCAGTTCTTC. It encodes CASRVLAGENEQFF.

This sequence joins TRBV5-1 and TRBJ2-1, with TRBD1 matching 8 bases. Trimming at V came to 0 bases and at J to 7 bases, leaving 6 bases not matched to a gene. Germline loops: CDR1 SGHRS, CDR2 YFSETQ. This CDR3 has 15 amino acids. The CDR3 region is CASSLGTGPLNEQFF. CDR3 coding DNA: TGCGCCAGCAGCTTGGGGACAGGGCCCTTGAATGAGCAGTTCTTC.

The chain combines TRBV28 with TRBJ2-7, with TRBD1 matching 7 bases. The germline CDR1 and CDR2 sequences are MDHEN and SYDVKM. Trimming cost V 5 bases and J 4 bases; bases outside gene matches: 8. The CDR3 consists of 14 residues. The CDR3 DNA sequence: TGTGCCAGCAGTGCTTACAGGGGTTCGTACGAGCAGTACTTC. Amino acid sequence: CASSAYRGSYEQYF. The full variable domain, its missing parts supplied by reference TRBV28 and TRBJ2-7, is DVKVTQSSRYLVKRTGEKVFLECVQDMDHENMFWYRQDPGLGLRLIYFSYDVKMKEKGDIPEGYSVSREKKERFSLILESASTNQTSMYLCASSAYRGSYEQYFGPGTRLTVT.

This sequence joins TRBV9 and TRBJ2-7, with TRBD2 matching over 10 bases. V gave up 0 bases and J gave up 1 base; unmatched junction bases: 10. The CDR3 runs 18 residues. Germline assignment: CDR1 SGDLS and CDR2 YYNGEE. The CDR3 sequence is CASSVGPSGRAVSYEQYF. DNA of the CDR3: TGTGCCAGCAGCGTAGGGCCCAGCGGGAGGGCAGTTTCCTACGAGCAGTACTTC.

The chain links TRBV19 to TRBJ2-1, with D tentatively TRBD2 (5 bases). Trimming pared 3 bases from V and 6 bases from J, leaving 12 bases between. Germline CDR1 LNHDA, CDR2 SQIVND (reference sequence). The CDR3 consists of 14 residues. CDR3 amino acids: CASSIELDSNEQFF. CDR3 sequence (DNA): TGTGCCAGTAGTATCGAACTAGATAGCAATGAGCAGTTCTTC. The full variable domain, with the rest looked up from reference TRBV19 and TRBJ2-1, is DGGITQSPKYLFRKEGQNVTLSCEQNLNHDAMYWYRQDPGQGLRLIYYSQIVNDFQKGDIAEGYSVSREKKESFPLTVTSAQKNPTAFYLCASSIELDSNEQFFGPGTRLTVL.

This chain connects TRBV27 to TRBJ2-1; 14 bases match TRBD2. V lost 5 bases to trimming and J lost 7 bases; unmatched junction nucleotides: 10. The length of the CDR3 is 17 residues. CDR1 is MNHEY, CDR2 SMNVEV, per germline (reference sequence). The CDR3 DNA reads TGTGCCAGCAGTCCGACTAGCGGGAGGGTTCCGGGGAATGAGCAGTTCTTC. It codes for CASSPTSGRVPGNEQFF.

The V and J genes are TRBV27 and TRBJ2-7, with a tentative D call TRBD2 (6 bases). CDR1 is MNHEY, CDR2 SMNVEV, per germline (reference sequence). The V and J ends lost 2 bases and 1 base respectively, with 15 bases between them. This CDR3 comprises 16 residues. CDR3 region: CASSLGGGRGSYEQYF. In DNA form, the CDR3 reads TGTGCCAGCAGTTTAGGAGGCGGGCGGGGTTCCTACGAGCAGTACTTC.

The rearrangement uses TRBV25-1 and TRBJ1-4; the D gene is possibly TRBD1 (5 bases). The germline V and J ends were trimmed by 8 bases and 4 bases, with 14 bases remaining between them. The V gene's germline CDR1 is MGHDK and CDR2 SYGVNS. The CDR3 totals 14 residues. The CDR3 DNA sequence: TGTGCCAGCGCCGGGGGTTTCGTTAATGAAAAACTGTTTTTT. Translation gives CASAGGFVNEKLFF.

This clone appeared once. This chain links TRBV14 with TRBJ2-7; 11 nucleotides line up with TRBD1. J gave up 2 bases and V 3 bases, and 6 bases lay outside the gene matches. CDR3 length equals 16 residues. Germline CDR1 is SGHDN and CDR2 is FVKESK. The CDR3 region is CASSHLGTGGAYEQYF. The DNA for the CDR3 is TGTGCCAGCAGCCACCTCGGGACAGGGGGAGCCTACGAGCAGTACTTC.

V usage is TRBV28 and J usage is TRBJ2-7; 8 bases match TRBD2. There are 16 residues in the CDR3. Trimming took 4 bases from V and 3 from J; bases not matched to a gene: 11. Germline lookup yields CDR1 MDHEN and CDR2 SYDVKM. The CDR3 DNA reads TGTGCCAGCAGTTCCCGCGGCGGTAGCGGGATCTACGAGCAGTACTTC. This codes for CASSSRGGSGIYEQYF.